What follows are 26 T cell receptor beta chains derived from one specimen sequenced in a study of PD-1 blockade in classical Hodgkin lymphoma. Clones were sequenced by immunoSEQ multiplex PCR, and TCRdb holds only the in-frame ones, with some missing. This sample carries about 43,000 clones, approximately 72% of them seen once, and the ten largest clones take 2.5% to 3%. Relapse after autologous stem cell transplantation occurred in every patient, and brentuximab vedotin exposure varied. Sample: peripheral blood mononuclear cells (PBMCs), taken before the second cycle of nivolumab. These receptors came from a human donor with classical Hodgkin lymphoma.

The V call is TRBV5-6, the J call TRBJ1-2; D perhaps matches TRBD1 (6 bases). CDR3 length equals 12 residues. Germline CDR1 reads SGHDT; CDR2 reads YYEEEE. The V end was cut by 4 bases, the J end by 8 bases, with 12 bases between. CDR3 nucleotides: TGTGCCAGCAGCATAACAGGGCCCGGCTACACCTTC. It yields the protein CASSITGPGYTF.

The V and J genes are TRBV6-6 and TRBJ2-7, with 9 bases identical to TRBD1. The CDR3 covers 16 residues. Losses at the gene ends were 0 bases for V and 7 bases for J; bases not matched to a gene: 10. Germline-derived CDR1 and CDR2 are MNHNY and SVGAGI (reference sequence). The CDR3, as DNA: TGTGCCAGCAGTTACTCGAGGCTACAGGGGGCGCGAGAGCAGTACTTC. Its protein is CASSYSRLQGAREQYF.

The V gene is TRBV10-2, the J gene TRBJ2-5; TRBD2 matches at 8 bases. V lost 9 bases, J lost 4 bases, and 4 bases stayed unmatched. CDR3 size: 12 residues. Per germline, CDR1 WSHSY and CDR2 SAAADI. CDR3: CASKRELETQYF. CDR3 in DNA: TGCGCCAGTAAGCGGGAGCTAGAGACCCAGTACTTC.

A note on this clone: Its ends do not fully match the called genes, so a read error is possible. At the DNA level, this CDR3 is encoded by other sequences in the same sample as well. The chain is built from TRBV7-4 and TRBJ2-7; D is possibly TRBD1 (5 bases). This CDR3 is built from 14 residues. Germline assignment: CDR1 SGHVT and CDR2 SQSDAQ. The CDR3 here is CASSPRDTGYEQYF. The CDR3 coding sequence is TGTGCCAGCAGCCCCAGGGATACGGGCTACGAGCAGTATTTC. The full variable domain, rest sourced from reference TRBV7-4 and TRBJ2-7, is GAGVSQSPRYKVAKRGRDVALRCDSISGHVTLYWYRQTLGQGSEVLTYSQSDAQRDKSGRPSGRFSAERPERSVSTLKIQRTEQGDSAVYLCASSPRDTGYEQYFGPGTRLTVT.

In its sample, this clone was seen a few times. The V call is TRBV7-2, the J call TRBJ2-3; 11 nucleotides agree with TRBD2. Germline CDR1 and CDR2: SGHTA and FQGNSA. CDR3 size: 15 residues. Trimming cost V 5 bases and J 6 bases; bases outside gene matches: 7. CDR3 DNA sequence: TGTGCCAGCAGCCAGACTAGCGGGGACGGTGATACGCAGTATTTT. This gives the protein CASSQTSGDGDTQYF.

This chain connects TRBV4-3 to TRBJ2-7, with D possibly matching TRBD2 (5 bases). Germline V gene lookup returns CDR1 LGHNA and CDR2 YSLEER. This CDR3 comprises 16 residues. Trimming shortened V by 0 bases and J by 9 bases, and 21 bases separated the two germline ends. CDR3 nucleotides: TGCGCCAGCAGCCAAGATGGTCTAGCCCGACCTACGGGGCAGTACTTC. Amino acid sequence: CASSQDGLARPTGQYF.

Remarks on this clone: One end of the junction does not line up with germline, which may come from a read error. The V gene is TRBV28, the J gene TRBJ2-1; D perhaps matches TRBD1 (5 bases). Germline values: CDR1 MDHEN, CDR2 SYDVKM. The CDR3 totals 13 residues. The CDR3 region is CASSLTTGAELLF. The CDR3 DNA reads as TGTGCCAGCAGTCTCACAACAGGTGCCGAATTGCTCTTC.

The V gene is TRBV6-5, the J gene TRBJ1-2; D is uncertain. The CDR3 contains 14 residues. Trimming removed 0 bases at V and 7 bases at J, with 12 bases between. Germline CDR1 and CDR2: MNHEY and SVGAGI. The CDR3 loop reads CASSYSGGILGYTF. CDR3 nucleotides: TGTGCCAGCAGTTACTCCGGCGGGATCCTTGGCTACACCTTC.

This chain joins TRBV14 and TRBJ2-7; D may correspond to TRBD1 or TRBD2 (5 bases each). This CDR3 has 12 amino acids. V lost 8 bases and J 2 bases, leaving 10 bases between the germline ends. The germline V gene has CDR1 SGHDN and CDR2 FVKESK. In DNA form, the CDR3 reads TGTGCCAGCGGGGGTATAACCTACGAGCAGTACTTC. It is translated as CASGGITYEQYF.

This chain connects TRBV30 to TRBJ1-2; D not certain. The CDR3 totals 14 residues. Deletions cut 4 bases from V and 5 bases from J, with 17 bases between. Looked up from germline, CDR1 is GTSNPN and CDR2 is SVGIG (reference sequence). CDR3 sequence: CAWTRSLDGYGYTF. In DNA form, the CDR3 reads TGTGCCTGGACGAGGTCTCTCGACGGGTATGGCTACACCTTC.

The chain links TRBV2 to TRBJ2-1; possibly TRBD2 for D (6 bases). The CDR3 extends over 14 amino acids. Trimming stripped 6 bases from V and 5 bases from J, with 14 bases between. Germline CDR1 SNHLY, CDR2 FYNNEI. Written as DNA, the CDR3 is TGTGCCAGCAGCAGACCGGGGGAGCACAATGAGCAGTTCTTC. Protein: CASSRPGEHNEQFF. Supplemented by reference TRBV2 and TRBJ2-1, the full variable domain reads EPEVTQTPSHQVTQMGQEVILRCVPISNHLYFYWYRQILGQKVEFLVSFYNNEISEKSEIFDDQFSVERPDGSNFTLKIRSTKLEDSAMYFCASSRPGEHNEQFFGPGTRLTVL.

The rearrangement joins TRBV9 to TRBJ2-2; 8 positions agree with TRBD1. The CDR3 sequence is 14 residues long. CDR1 is SGDLS and CDR2 is YYNGEE in the germline V gene. The J segment lost 7 bases and the V segment lost 0 bases, leaving 2 bases of the junction unmatched. The CDR3 nucleotides read TGTGCCAGCAGCGTAGGGACAGGGAACGGGGAGCTGTTTTTT. Residues: CASSVGTGNGELFF.

This chain joins TRBV7-6 and TRBJ2-4; the D gene could be TRBD1 or TRBD2 (5 bases each). Trimming shortened V by 5 bases and J by 9 bases, and 11 bases separated the two germline ends. This CDR3 region has 12 residues. Germline CDR1 and CDR2: SGHVS and FNYEAQ. The CDR3: CASSPPGPIQYF. CDR3 DNA: TGTGCCAGCAGCCCGCCGGGACCCATTCAGTACTTC.

The chain has TRBV11-1 and TRBJ2-3, with TRBD1 as a possible D gene (6 bases). Germline V gene data show CDR1 as SGHAT and CDR2 as FQDESV (reference sequence). The CDR3 extends over 16 amino acids. The germline V and J ends were trimmed by 8 bases and 6 bases, with 24 bases remaining between them. CDR3 sequence (DNA): TGTGCCAGCCACCAGTGGGACACGGCAAATCCGGATACGCAGTATTTT. It codes for CASHQWDTANPDTQYF. Based on the CDR3 plus reference TRBV11-1 and TRBJ2-3, the full variable domain is EAEVAQSPRYKITEKSQAVAFWCDPISGHATLYWYRQILGQGPELLVQFQDESVVDDSQLPKDRFSAERLKGVDSTLKIQPAELGDSAMYLCASHQWDTANPDTQYFGPGTRLTVL.

The chain joins TRBV4-3 to TRBJ1-2; the match to TRBD1 covers 8 bases. The V gene end was trimmed by 0 bases and the J gene end by 2 bases; junction bases not matched to a gene: 14. The germline CDR1 and CDR2 sequences are LGHNA and YSLEER. This CDR3 is 19 amino acids long. CDR3 sequence (DNA): TGCGCCAGCAGCCAAGATTTTTCAGGGGGCGCAAATAGGAACTATGGCTACACCTTC. Translating gives CASSQDFSGGANRNYGYTF.

The genes are TRBV7-2 and TRBJ1-5; D is undetermined. Trimming removed 3 bases from V and 5 bases from J, with 11 bases in between. Germline CDR1 reads SGHTA; CDR2 reads FQGNSA. The CDR3 extends over 14 amino acids. The CDR3: CASSFPQVHQPQHF. CDR3 nucleotide sequence: TGTGCCAGCAGCTTTCCCCAGGTTCATCAGCCCCAGCATTTT.

The chain carries TRBV7-3 and TRBJ1-6, with 8 bases lining up with TRBD1. The ends lost 5 bases at V and 14 bases at J; junction bases unmatched: 11. Germline V gene lookup returns CDR1 SGHTA and CDR2 FQGTGA. The CDR3 runs to 14 residues. The CDR3 region is CASSQGQGEGSLHF. The CDR3 nucleotides are TGTGCCAGCAGCCAAGGACAGGGAGAGGGGTCCCTCCACTTT.

The genes are TRBV7-6 and TRBJ2-3, with D possibly TRBD1 on 6 matching bases. This CDR3 region has 14 residues. The germline V gene encodes CDR1 SGHVS and CDR2 FNYEAQ. Deletions cut 1 base from V and 6 bases from J, with 11 bases between. This CDR3 is CASSLVARGDTQYF. Here the CDR3 DNA reads TGTGCCAGCAGCTTAGTGGCCAGGGGCGATACGCAGTATTTT.

The rearrangement joins TRBV7-2 to TRBJ1-6, with TRBD1 identical over 8 bases. Germline V gene lookup returns CDR1 SGHTA and CDR2 FQGNSA. V was clipped by 4 bases and J by 15 bases; unmatched bases: 14. The CDR3 is 15 residues long. CDR3 DNA sequence: TGTGCCAGCAGCTACACTTGGGACAGGCAATTACTCCTCCACTTT. Protein: CASSYTWDRQLLLHF.

The rearrangement joins TRBV9 to TRBJ2-3; D remains unclear. Trimming removed 4 bases from V and 5 bases from J, with 11 bases in between. The CDR3 totals 13 residues. From germline, CDR1 is SGDLS and CDR2 YYNGEE. The CDR3, as DNA: TGTGCCAGCAGCTATGAAGGGAAAGATACGCAGTATTTT. Amino acids: CASSYEGKDTQYF.

The genes are TRBV7-2 and TRBJ2-2; D possibly corresponds to TRBD1 (6 bases). From germline, CDR1 is SGHTA and CDR2 FQGNSA. The CDR3 extends over 14 amino acids. V gave up 8 bases and J gave up 4 bases, with 14 bases separating them. This CDR3 is CASSDTGLTGELFF. Here the CDR3 DNA reads TGTGCCAGCTCGGATACAGGGCTCACCGGGGAGCTGTTTTTT.

The chain joins TRBV6-5 to TRBJ2-4, with a weak D call TRBD1 (6 bases). V lost 4 bases and J 5 bases, leaving 12 bases between the germline ends. Germline V lookup: CDR1 MNHEY, CDR2 SVGAGI. This CDR3 contains 14 residues. The CDR3 here is CASSFGQLQNIQYF. In nucleotides, the CDR3 is TGTGCCAGCAGTTTCGGACAGCTCCAAAACATTCAGTACTTC.

V usage is TRBV19 and J usage is TRBJ1-3, with TRBD1 matching 7 bases. The CDR3 covers 15 residues. V shed 6 bases and J 0 bases; nucleotides not matched to a gene: 5. Germline-derived CDR1 and CDR2 are LNHDA and SQIVND (reference sequence). The CDR3 here is CASSKDRASGNTIYF. The CDR3, as DNA: TGTGCCAGTAGCAAAGACAGGGCCTCTGGAAACACCATATATTTT.

The gene calls are TRBV5-6 and TRBJ2-7; D may correspond to TRBD1 or TRBD2 (5 bases each). V was pared by 2 bases and J by 0 bases, with 9 bases between. This CDR3 spans 14 amino acids. CDR1 SGHDT and CDR2 YYEEEE come from the germline V gene. The CDR3: CASSFGGTSYEQYF. CDR3 nucleotide sequence: TGTGCCAGCAGCTTTGGGGGTACCTCCTACGAGCAGTACTTC.

The chain has TRBV6-1 and TRBJ1-2; D gene unclear. The CDR3 contains 14 residues. The V and J ends lost 6 bases and 5 bases respectively, with 16 bases between them. The germline V gene encodes CDR1 MNHNS and CDR2 SASEGT. Here the CDR3 DNA reads TGTGCCAGCAGCTTGGCGTCGGCTCTATATGGCTACACCTTC. Translation gives CASSLASALYGYTF.

The V and J genes are TRBV29-1 and TRBJ2-7, with 7 positions matching TRBD2. Germline-derived CDR1 and CDR2 are SQVTM and ANQGSEA. The V gene end was trimmed by 3 bases and the J gene end by 6 bases; junction bases not matched to a gene: 11. The CDR3 is 14 amino acids. This CDR3 is CSVDVGTNLGEQYF. Here the CDR3 DNA reads TGCAGCGTTGATGTCGGGACTAACCTTGGCGAGCAGTACTTC.